The TCR beta chain described here comes from a study of blood T cells in healthy people across ages. Next came a second PCR, run for about 7 to 12 cycles, which used a sample-barcoded 5' primer along with a J-beta primer mix. Each CDR3 protein gets one entry after TCRdb re-called the 5' RACE reads with MiXCR. This table has approximately 1.5 million distinct CDR3 sequences, approximately 39% appearing once. The CDR3 extends over 16 amino acids. Germline V CDR1 and CDR2: SQVTM, ANQGSEA. Germline trimming cut 4 bases from V and 1 base from J; bases unmatched to any gene: 12. There are a few counts of this clonotype.

Material for sequencing was blood. The receptor was derived from a woman under 30 in good health. V usage is TRBV29-1 and J usage is TRBJ2-7; 8 bases line up with TRBD1. The DNA of the CDR3 is TGCAGCGTTGCAACTTTTCGAGGGACAGGTTCCTACGAGCAGTACTTC. This translates into CSVATFRGTGSYEQYF.